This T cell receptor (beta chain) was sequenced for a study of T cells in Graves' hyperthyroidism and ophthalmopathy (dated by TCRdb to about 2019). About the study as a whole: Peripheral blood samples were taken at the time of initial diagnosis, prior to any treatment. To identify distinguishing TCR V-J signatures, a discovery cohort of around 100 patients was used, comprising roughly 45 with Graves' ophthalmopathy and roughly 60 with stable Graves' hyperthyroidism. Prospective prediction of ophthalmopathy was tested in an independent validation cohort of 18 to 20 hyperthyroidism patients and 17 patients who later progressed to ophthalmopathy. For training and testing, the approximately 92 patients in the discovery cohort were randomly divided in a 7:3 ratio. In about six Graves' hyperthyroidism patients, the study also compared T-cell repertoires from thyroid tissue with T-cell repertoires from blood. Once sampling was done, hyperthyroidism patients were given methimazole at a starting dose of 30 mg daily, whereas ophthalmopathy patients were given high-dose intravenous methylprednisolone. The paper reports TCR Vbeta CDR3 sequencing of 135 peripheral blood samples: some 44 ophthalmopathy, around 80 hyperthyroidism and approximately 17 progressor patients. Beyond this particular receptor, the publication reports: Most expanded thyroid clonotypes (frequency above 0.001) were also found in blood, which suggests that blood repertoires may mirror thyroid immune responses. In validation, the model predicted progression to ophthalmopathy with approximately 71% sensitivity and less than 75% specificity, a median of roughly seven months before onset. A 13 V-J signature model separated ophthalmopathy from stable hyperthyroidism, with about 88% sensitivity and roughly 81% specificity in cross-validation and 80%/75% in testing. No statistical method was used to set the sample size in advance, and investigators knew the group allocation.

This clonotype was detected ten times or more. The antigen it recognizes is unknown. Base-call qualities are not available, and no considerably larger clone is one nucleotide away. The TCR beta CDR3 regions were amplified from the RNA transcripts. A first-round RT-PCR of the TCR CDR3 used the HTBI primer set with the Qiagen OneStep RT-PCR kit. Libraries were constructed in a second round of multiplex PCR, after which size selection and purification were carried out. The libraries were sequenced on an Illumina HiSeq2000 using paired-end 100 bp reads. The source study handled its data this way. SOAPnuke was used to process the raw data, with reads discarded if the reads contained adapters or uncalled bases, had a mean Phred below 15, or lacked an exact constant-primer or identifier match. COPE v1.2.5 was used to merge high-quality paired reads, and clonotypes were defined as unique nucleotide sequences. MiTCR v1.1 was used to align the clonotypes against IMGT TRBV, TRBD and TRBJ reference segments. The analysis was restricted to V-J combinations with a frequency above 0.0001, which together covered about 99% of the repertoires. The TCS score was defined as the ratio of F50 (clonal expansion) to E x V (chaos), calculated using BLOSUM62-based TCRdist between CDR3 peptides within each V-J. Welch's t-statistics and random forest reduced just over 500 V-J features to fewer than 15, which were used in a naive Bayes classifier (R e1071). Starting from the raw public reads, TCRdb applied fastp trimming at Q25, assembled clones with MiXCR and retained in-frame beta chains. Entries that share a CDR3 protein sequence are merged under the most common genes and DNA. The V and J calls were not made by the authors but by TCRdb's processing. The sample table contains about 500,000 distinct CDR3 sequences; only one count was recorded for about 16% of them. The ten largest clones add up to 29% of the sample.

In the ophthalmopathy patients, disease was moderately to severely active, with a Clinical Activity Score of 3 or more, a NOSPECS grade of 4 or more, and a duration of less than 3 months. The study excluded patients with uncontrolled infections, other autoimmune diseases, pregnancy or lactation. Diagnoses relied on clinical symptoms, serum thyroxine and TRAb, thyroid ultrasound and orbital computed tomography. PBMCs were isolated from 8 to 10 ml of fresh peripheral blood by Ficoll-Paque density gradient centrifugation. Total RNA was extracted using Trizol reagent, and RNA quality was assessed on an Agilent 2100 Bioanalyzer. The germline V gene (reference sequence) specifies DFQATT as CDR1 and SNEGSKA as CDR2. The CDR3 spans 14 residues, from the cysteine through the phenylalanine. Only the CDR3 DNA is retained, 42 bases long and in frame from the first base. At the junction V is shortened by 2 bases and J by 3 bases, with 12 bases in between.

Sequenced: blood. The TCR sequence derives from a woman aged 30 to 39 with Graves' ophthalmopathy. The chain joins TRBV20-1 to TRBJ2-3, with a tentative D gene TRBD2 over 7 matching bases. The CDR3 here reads CSARRGRGTDTQYF. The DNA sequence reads TGCAGTGCTAGAAGGGGGAGGGGGACAGATACGCAGTATTTT.